This entry features one T cell receptor (beta chain) sequence. Its antigen remains unidentified. The sample belongs to a study of PD-1 blockade in classical Hodgkin lymphoma. Findings and caveats of the study: By C4D1, CD4+ diversity increased significantly, especially in complete responders.

TCRdb keeps only in-frame clones here, not all; method: immunoSEQ multiplex PCR. The sample lists some 90,000 clones, 78% occurring once. The time point is: cycle 4 day 1 (C4D1), after less than seven weeks of nivolumab. Following autologous stem cell transplantation, relapse occurred in every patient, and exposure to brentuximab vedotin varied. This TCR was sampled from a human donor with classical Hodgkin lymphoma. The source material was peripheral blood mononuclear cells (PBMCs), sampled before the fourth cycle of nivolumab.

CDR3 in DNA: TGTGCCAGCAGCTTAGTGGCCCAGGGGGCCTACGAGCAGTACTTC. Its translation is CASSLVAQGAYEQYF. The chain links TRBV7-2 to TRBJ2-7, with 7 bases lining up with TRBD1. Germline trimming cut 1 base from V and 2 bases from J; bases unmatched to any gene: 5. CDR1 is SGHTA, CDR2 FQGNSA, per germline. CDR3 length: 15 amino acids.